What follows describes a single T cell receptor (beta chain). What it binds is not known. Germline V lookup: CDR1 LGHDT, CDR2 YNNKEL (reference sequence). The V gene end was trimmed by 1 base and the J gene end by 4 bases; junction bases not matched to a gene: 5. This CDR3 is 15 amino acids long. CDR3 regions were amplified by Arm-PCR using iRepertoire HTBI primers to build TCR beta libraries. TCRdb re-derived calls from the multiplex PCR reads in MiXCR, one entry per CDR3 protein. The sample holds 360,000 or so distinct CDR3 sequences, approximately 25% seen once. Documented time point: persistent/refractory GD, antithyroid drugs over 5 years with positive TRAb. Extracted PBMC RNA gave rise to the TCR library. Patients of an endocrinology department in Xi'an, China, were included. This entry comes from a study of regulatory T cells in long-lasting Graves disease. Looking at the study overall: Persistent Graves' disease denoted over 5 years of antithyroid drugs plus positive TSH receptor antibodies. Study-level points and caveats: There was favoring of TRBV28, TRBJ1-2 and TRBJ2-5 in persistent disease. Newly diagnosed patients had higher TCR diversity than persistent Graves' patients did.

This sample comprised peripheral blood mononuclear cells (PBMCs), obtained when the disease was refractory, from a patient treated with antithyroid drugs. This sequence originates from a woman between 40 and 55 years old with Graves disease. The chain joins TRBV3-1 to TRBJ2-5, with 8 bases aligning to TRBD2. CDR3 residues: CASSQVGAGAETQYF. The CDR3 DNA follows: TGTGCCAGCAGCCAAGTCGGAGCGGGAGCAGAGACCCAGTACTTC.